This T cell receptor (beta chain) was captured in a study of cytomegalovirus exposure and HLA in healthy donors. The PCR had 60 Vbeta and 13 Jbeta primers. Produced via immunoSEQ multiplex PCR; TCRdb's table is partial and in-frame only. Seen here are about 98,000 clones, 65% to 80% observed once, and the top ten hold 7% to 10%. Germline CDR1 reads SGHRS; CDR2 reads YFSETQ. This CDR3 region has 20 residues. With V trimmed by 0 bases and J by 0 bases, 9 bases remained unmatched. The rearrangement joins TRBV5-1 to TRBJ2-7, with 16 bases aligning to TRBD2. This receptor was taken from a human donor in good health. What was sequenced was PBMCs. CDR3 DNA: TGCGCCAGCAGCTTGGTAGTCCCGGGACTAGCGGGGGGGCCCTCCTACGAGCAGTACTTC. Translation gives CASSLVVPGLAGGPSYEQYF.